Described below is a single T cell receptor beta chain sequence and its context. The antigen it binds to is not known. Per-base quality was not reported, and no clone a single base away is much larger than it. The CDR3 sequence holds 14 residues, the cysteine and phenylalanine included. CDR3 DNA only is kept here, 42 bases in frame from base 1. V loses 2 bases of germline sequence and J loses 0 bases, and the interval between the two ends is 6 bases. CDR1 SGHRS and CDR2 YFSETQ are derived from the germline V gene. The library came from the immunoSEQ multiplex PCR assay. As stored in TCRdb, this immuneACCESS dataset retains in-frame rearrangements with V and J assigned. A fraction of the clones does not appear; measured against another copy, unresolved V genes explain less than half of the discrepancy, and the remainder lacks a known reason. This sample lists 74,000 or so clones; about 96% were detected once. Clones ranked in the top ten supply approximately 0.3% of the sample.

The entry originates in a study of technical replicates of blood from several donors (dated by TCRdb to 2016 to 2017). This TCR was recovered from a human donor in good health. The chain was built from TRBV5-1 and TRBJ2-1, with an unclear D gene assignment. The sample consisted of T cells isolated from PBMCs. CDR3 region: CASSLEVSYNEQFF. The DNA sequence is TGCGCCAGCAGCTTAGAGGTCTCCTACAATGAGCAGTTCTTC. This CDR3, with the reference TRBV5-1 and TRBJ2-1 proteins standing in past its ends, gives the full variable domain KAGVTQTPRYLIKTRGQQVTLSCSPISGHRSVSWYQQTPGQGLQFLFEYFSETQRNKGNFPGRFSGRQFSNSRSEMNVSTLELGDSALYLCASSLEVSYNEQFFGPGTRLTVL.